The 19 T cell receptor beta chains presented below share a single source sample, sequenced in a study of shared clonotypes between healthy human individuals. Some clones are missing from TCRdb's copy, which holds only in-frame ones; the method was immunoSEQ multiplex PCR. The sample contains hundreds of thousands of clones, roughly 96% of which appear only once. It was CD45RO-negative cells, positively selected for CCR7, that made up naive CD8 cells, with terminally differentiated effector memory CD45RA+ cells excluded. Sequences were obtained from naive CD8+ T cells sorted from blood. The receptors here all came from a woman aged 25 to 45 in good health.

This chain links TRBV5-8 with TRBJ2-7; no definite D call. The V end was cut by 2 bases, the J end by 3 bases, with 6 bases between. The germline gives CDR1 SGHTS, CDR2 YDEGEE. CDR3 length equals 12 residues. The DNA of the CDR3 is TGTGCCAGCAGCTTCCTCTTCTACGAGCAGTACTTC. It yields the protein CASSFLFYEQYF.

This sequence joins TRBV13 and TRBJ2-7, with 8 bases identical to TRBD1. The CDR3 sequence is 13 residues long. J gave up 4 bases and V 10 bases, and 9 bases lay outside the gene matches. From germline, CDR1 is PRHDT and CDR2 FYEKMQ (reference sequence). The CDR3 DNA follows: TGTGCCACCACCCAGGGGGCATCGTACGAGCAGTACTTC. Residues: CATTQGASYEQYF.

The chain employs TRBV7-4 and TRBJ1-5; D call uncertain. Germline V CDR1 and CDR2: SGHVT, SQSDAQ. CDR3 length: 13 residues. The germline V and J ends were trimmed by 10 bases and 5 bases, with 15 bases remaining between them. Written as DNA, the CDR3 is TGTGCCACAAAAACTTGGTCAGATCAGCCCCAGCATTTT. Its translation is CATKTWSDQPQHF.

In regard to this clone: Other DNA sequences of this sample code for an identical CDR3. The chain employs TRBV27 and TRBJ2-5; TRBD2 matches 12 bases. This CDR3 is built from 14 residues. V shed 8 bases, J shed 5 bases, and the junction held 6 bases outside the gene matches. CDR1 and CDR2 (germline): MNHEY, SMNVEV (reference sequence). In nucleotides, the CDR3 is TGTGCCAGCTCACCGGGACTAGCGGGTGAGACCCAGTACTTC. Translation: CASSPGLAGETQYF.

This chain's CDR3 is CASSPVGGPSYEQYF. The CDR3 bases are TGTGCCAGCAGCCCCGTAGGGGGCCCGAGCTACGAGCAGTACTTC. The V call is TRBV28, the J call TRBJ2-7, with 7 bases fitting TRBD1. The CDR3 runs 15 residues. Germline loops: CDR1 MDHEN, CDR2 SYDVKM. V shed 6 bases and J 3 bases; nucleotides not matched to a gene: 11. Looking up the rest from reference TRBV28 and TRBJ2-7 gives the full variable domain: DVKVTQSSRYLVKRTGEKVFLECVQDMDHENMFWYRQDPGLGLRLIYFSYDVKMKEKGDIPEGYSVSREKKERFSLILESASTNQTSMYLCASSPVGGPSYEQYFGPGTRLTVT.

In this sample, this clone turned up once. The chain couples TRBV2 to TRBJ2-7; tentative D call: TRBD2 (6 bases). Germline V CDR1 and CDR2: SNHLY, FYNNEI. The CDR3 sequence is 16 residues long. V lost 3 bases, J lost 0 bases, and 15 bases lay in between. The CDR3 DNA sequence: TGTGCCAGCAGTGACCCTAGCGCGAAGAGCTCCTACGAGCAGTACTTC. Translated: CASSDPSAKSSYEQYF.

V and J are TRBV28 and TRBJ1-2; a weak D match, TRBD1 (6 bases). Germline values: CDR1 MDHEN, CDR2 SYDVKM. The V gene lost 3 bases and the J gene lost 7 bases, with 21 bases spanning the gap. The CDR3 has 16 residues. Written as DNA, the CDR3 is TGTGCCAGCAGTTTGAGCCGAGGGGGGAACTTGGGTGGCTACACCTTC. This gives the protein CASSLSRGGNLGGYTF.

The CDR3, as DNA: TGTGCCAGCAGTATCTCCGGGGAGCTGTTTTTT. Protein: CASSISGELFF. The chain employs TRBV27 and TRBJ2-2; no definite D call. Looked up from germline, CDR1 is MNHEY and CDR2 is SMNVEV (reference sequence). Trimming took off 5 bases at V and 6 bases at J, with 4 bases between the two ends. This CDR3 comprises 11 residues.

This clone was observed a single time. The chain employs TRBV4-1 and TRBJ1-1; no definite D call. The length of the CDR3 is 15 residues. Germline V CDR1 and CDR2: MGHRA, YSYEKL. The V end was cut by 1 base, the J end by 3 bases, with 12 bases between. CDR3 sequence reads: CASSQVRFSDTEAFF. The CDR3 DNA reads TGCGCCAGCAGCCAAGTGCGGTTTAGCGACACTGAAGCTTTCTTT.

The V call is TRBV5-1, the J call TRBJ2-7; 9 bases align to TRBD1. This CDR3 has 13 amino acids. Germline CDR1 is SGHRS and CDR2 is YFSETQ. Trimming at V came to 4 bases and at J to 5 bases, leaving 4 bases not matched to a gene. CDR3 sequence: CASSAQGANEQYF. CDR3 coding DNA: TGCGCCAGCAGCGCACAGGGGGCAAACGAGCAGTACTTC. Full variable domain (remainder filled in from reference TRBV5-1 and TRBJ2-7): KAGVTQTPRYLIKTRGQQVTLSCSPISGHRSVSWYQQTPGQGLQFLFEYFSETQRNKGNFPGRFSGRQFSNSRSEMNVSTLELGDSALYLCASSAQGANEQYFGPGTRLTVT.

The V and J genes are TRBV7-7 and TRBJ2-7; D gene ambiguous. Germline CDR1 SSHAT, CDR2 FNYEAQ (reference sequence). Trimming stripped 2 bases from V and 2 bases from J, with 7 bases between. The CDR3 runs 13 residues. The CDR3 coding sequence is TGTGCCAGCAGCTTATCCCTGGCCTACGAGCAGTACTTC. Translation: CASSLSLAYEQYF. Full variable domain (rest looked up from reference TRBV7-7 and TRBJ2-7): GAGVSQSPRYKVTKRGQDVTLRCDPISSHATLYWYQQALGQGPEFLTYFNYEAQPDKSGLPSDRFSAERPEGSISTLTIQRTEQRDSAMYRCASSLSLAYEQYFGPGTRLTVT.

The chain is built from TRBV29-1 and TRBJ2-7, with 9 positions matching TRBD1. The J segment lost 2 bases and the V segment lost 7 bases, leaving 12 bases of the junction unmatched. Germline V lookup: CDR1 SQVTM, CDR2 ANQGSEA. The CDR3 contains 15 residues. This CDR3 is CSAERRDRAPYEQYF. CDR3 coding DNA: TGCAGCGCCGAACGCCGGGACAGGGCACCCTACGAGCAGTACTTC.

J is TRBJ2-1 and V is TRBV27, with 8 bases identical to TRBD1. Trimming took 8 bases from V and 2 from J; bases not matched to a gene: 2. The CDR3 is 13 amino acids. Germline loops: CDR1 MNHEY, CDR2 SMNVEV (reference sequence). CDR3: CASLDRAYNEQFF. In DNA form, the CDR3 reads TGTGCCAGCCTGGACAGGGCCTACAATGAGCAGTTCTTC.

This chain links TRBV15 with TRBJ1-3, with D unclear. V was trimmed by 0 bases and J by 0 bases, leaving 6 bases between them. There are 15 residues in the CDR3. Germline CDR1 is LNHNV and CDR2 is YYDKDF (reference sequence). CDR3 sequence reads: CATSRDGSSGNTIYF. The CDR3 coding sequence is TGTGCCACCAGCAGAGACGGGAGCTCTGGAAACACCATATATTTT.

The rearrangement joins TRBV4-1 to TRBJ2-5, with 12 positions matching TRBD2. The J call is doubtful: the DNA matches TRBJ2-7 better. The CDR3 extends over 14 amino acids. From germline, CDR1 is MGHRA and CDR2 YSYEKL. The CDR3 region is CASSPGLAGYEQYF. CDR3 nucleotides: TGCGCCAGCAGCCCGGGACTAGCGGGCTACGAGCAGTACTTC.

This chain connects TRBV28 to TRBJ2-1; D perhaps matches TRBD1 (5 bases). Trimming pared 5 bases from V and 6 bases from J, leaving 14 bases between. CDR3 size: 14 residues. The germline V gene encodes CDR1 MDHEN and CDR2 SYDVKM. The CDR3 DNA sequence: TGTGCCAGCAGTCCGACAGCATTGGGCAATGAGCAGTTCTTC. It encodes CASSPTALGNEQFF.

The chain combines TRBV9 with TRBJ2-4; D is possibly TRBD2 (5 bases). Germline lookup yields CDR1 SGDLS and CDR2 YYNGEE. V was clipped by 2 bases and J by 5 bases, with 17 bases between them. The CDR3 is 16 residues long. The CDR3 sequence is CASSVREREYQNIQYF. CDR3 DNA sequence: TGTGCCAGCAGCGTCAGAGAAAGGGAGTACCAAAACATTCAGTACTTC.

The CDR3 region has the DNA TGTGCCAGCAGCTCACGGACTAGCGGGATTTTAGGGGCCTCTGGAGATACGCAGTATTTT. It codes for CASSSRTSGILGASGDTQYF. The gene calls are TRBV11-3 and TRBJ2-3; the match to TRBD2 covers 12 bases. Germline V CDR1 and CDR2: SGHNT, YENEEA. Germline trimming cut 4 bases from V and 5 bases from J; bases unmatched to any gene: 19. The CDR3 spans 20 residues.

The J gene is TRBJ2-1, the V gene TRBV11-3, with 7 bases identical to TRBD1. The germline V gene has CDR1 SGHNT and CDR2 YENEEA. The V gene end was trimmed by 5 bases and the J gene end by 9 bases; junction bases not matched to a gene: 16. This CDR3 is built from 16 residues. Here the CDR3 reads CASSTTSTEGAGEQFF. DNA of the CDR3: TGTGCCAGCAGCACAACCTCTACAGAGGGGGCGGGTGAGCAGTTCTTC.